One and the same sample provided the 30 T cell receptor beta chains below, sequenced in a study of T cell repertoires in cytomegalovirus infection. TCRdb re-called the reads through MiXCR, storing one row per CDR3 protein. The sample contains 450,000 to 550,000 distinct CDR3 sequences, 16% of which appear only once. Source material: CD8+ T cells from PBMCs. Receptors were obtained from a human donor in good health (CMV status not recorded). Some clones in this sample may be carry-over from other donors' samples.

The chain uses TRBV7-9 and TRBJ2-1, with D perhaps TRBD1 (5 bases). Germline CDR1 is SEHNR and CDR2 is FQNEAQ (reference sequence). This CDR3 contains 13 residues. Trimming shortened V by 5 bases and J by 9 bases, and 14 bases separated the two germline ends. CDR3 coding DNA: TGTGCCAGCAGCCAAACCCCAGGGATTGAGCAGTTCTTC. It specifies CASSQTPGIEQFF.

This clonotype was counted between two and nine times. This chain joins TRBV29-1 and TRBJ2-3, with D perhaps matching TRBD1 or TRBD2 (5 bases each). The CDR3 covers 13 residues. Germline loops: CDR1 SQVTM, CDR2 ANQGSEA. Trimming stripped 4 bases from V and 0 bases from J, with 8 bases between. Written as DNA, the CDR3 is TGCAGCGTTGCCGGGGCGAGCACAGATACGCAGTATTTT. Translating gives CSVAGASTDTQYF.

This clonotype showed up many times. The chain carries TRBV7-9 and TRBJ2-2; 8 nucleotides agree with TRBD2. The CDR3 spans 15 residues. Trimming cost V 3 bases and J 5 bases; bases outside gene matches: 5. Germline CDR1 and CDR2: SEHNR and FQNEAQ (reference sequence). The CDR3 nucleotides are TGTGCCAGCAGCTTCAGCGGGAGTAGAACCGGGGAGCTGTTTTTT. This codes for CASSFSGSRTGELFF.

This clonotype was detected many times. The V and J genes are TRBV7-7 and TRBJ2-2; TRBD1 is a possible D gene (7 bases). There are 15 residues in the CDR3. With 6 bases removed from V and 4 bases from J, the gap between germline ends came to 15 bases. Germline V gene data show CDR1 as SSHAT and CDR2 as FNYEAQ (reference sequence). In nucleotides, the CDR3 is TGTGCCAGCAGTCCTCGGCAGGGGGGCACCGGGGAGCTGTTTTTT. This translates into CASSPRQGGTGELFF.

The chain is built from TRBV2 and TRBJ2-7; D is undetermined. V was trimmed by 7 bases and J by 0 bases, leaving 10 bases between them. Germline assignment: CDR1 SNHLY and CDR2 FYNNEI. The CDR3 is made up of 13 amino acids. The CDR3 DNA reads as TGTGCCAGCATGGGCACAGACTCCTACGAGCAGTACTTC. It codes for CASMGTDSYEQYF.

The DNA for the CDR3 is TGCAGTGCCGGGGGGACTTTTCGAGCAGGGTATAATGAGCAGTTCTTC. Amino acids: CSAGGTFRAGYNEQFF. The chain carries TRBV20-1 and TRBJ2-1; TRBD2 agrees at 7 bases. Trimming cost V 6 bases and J 7 bases; bases outside gene matches: 18. This CDR3 is 16 amino acids long. CDR1 DFQATT and CDR2 SNEGSKA come from the germline V gene (reference sequence).

This clonotype was recorded at least ten times. V is TRBV7-9 and J is TRBJ2-1; D call uncertain. Germline V gene sequence: CDR1 SEHNR, CDR2 FQNEAQ (reference sequence). The V gene lost 1 base and the J gene lost 12 bases, with 10 bases spanning the gap. The CDR3 has 12 amino acids. DNA for the CDR3: TGTGCCAGCAGCTTAGACGGTCCGGGGCAGTTCTTC. The encoded protein is CASSLDGPGQFF.

This clonotype was detected a few times. J is TRBJ2-1 and V is TRBV27; 8 bases are a match to TRBD1. Per the germline V gene, CDR1 is MNHEY and CDR2 is SMNVEV (reference sequence). J lost 4 bases, V lost 0 bases, and 2 bases had no gene match. CDR3 length equals 15 residues. The CDR3 here is CASSLSRTGYNEQFF. In DNA, the CDR3 is TGTGCCAGCAGTTTATCTAGGACAGGGTACAATGAGCAGTTCTTC.

This clonotype has ten or more counts. The chain links TRBV7-9 to TRBJ2-1; D possibly matches TRBD1 or TRBD2 (5 bases each). Germline V gives CDR1 SEHNR, CDR2 FQNEAQ (reference sequence). There are 17 residues in the CDR3. V lost 0 bases and J 2 bases, leaving 14 bases between the germline ends. The DNA for the CDR3 is TGTGCCAGCAGCTTAGCGGGGAGAGGGACCACCTACAATGAGCAGTTCTTC. Translating gives CASSLAGRGTTYNEQFF. The whole variable domain, remainder taken from reference TRBV7-9 and TRBJ2-1, is DTGVSQNPRHKITKRGQNVTFRCDPISEHNRLYWYRQTLGQGPEFLTYFQNEAQLEKSRLLSDRFSAERPKGSFSTLEIQRTEQGDSAMYLCASSLAGRGTTYNEQFFGPGTRLTVL.

There are many counts of this clonotype. This rearrangement joins TRBV12-3 or TRBV12-4 to TRBJ1-1; D is possibly TRBD1 (5 bases). V lost 3 bases and J lost 0, with 8 bases in between. The CDR3 extends over 14 amino acids. The CDR3 reads CASSLWTLNTEAFF. CDR3 nucleotides: TGTGCCAGCAGTTTGTGGACACTGAACACTGAAGCTTTCTTT.

Only a few counts were recorded for this clonotype. The gene calls are TRBV7-9 and TRBJ2-1; 11 positions agree with TRBD2. V shed 4 bases, J shed 7 bases, and the junction held 18 bases outside the gene matches. CDR1 is SEHNR, CDR2 FQNEAQ, per germline (reference sequence). CDR3 length equals 19 residues. The CDR3 region has the DNA TGTGCCAGCAGCTATTCACCCCAGGCGTTAGCGGGGGGGCCAAATGAGCAGTTCTTC. As protein: CASSYSPQALAGGPNEQFF.

The chain carries TRBV24-1 and TRBJ1-2; D possibly corresponds to TRBD1 (5 bases). V was clipped by 5 bases and J by 2 bases, with 8 bases between them. Germline CDR1 and CDR2: KGHDR and SFDVKD. The CDR3 contains 13 residues. The CDR3 nucleotides read TGTGCCACCAGTGGGGACGCAAACTATGGCTACACCTTC. Amino acid sequence: CATSGDANYGYTF.

In the case of this clonotype: A much larger clone lies a single base off, so this may be a read error. This sequence joins TRBV7-6 and TRBJ1-1, with 8 nucleotides matching TRBD1. Per the germline V gene, CDR1 is SGHVS and CDR2 is FNYEAQ. The CDR3 length is 15 residues. Trimming cost V 5 bases and J 1 base; bases outside gene matches: 6. The chain's CDR3 is CASSERTGQNTEAFF. CDR3 nucleotides: TGTGCCAGCAGCGAGAGGACAGGGCAGAACACTGAAGCTTTCTTT.

This clonotype occurred many times. V is TRBV4-1 and J is TRBJ2-1, with D perhaps TRBD2 (6 bases). Trimming cost V 0 bases and J 4 bases, with 13 bases left between them. CDR1 is MGHRA and CDR2 is YSYEKL in the germline V gene. This CDR3 has 16 residues. The CDR3 is CASSQDESGGYNEQFF. The CDR3 DNA follows: TGCGCCAGCAGCCAAGATGAGTCTGGGGGGTACAATGAGCAGTTCTTC.

As to this clonotype: Given a much more abundant clone one base away, this may be a read error. This likely comes from a read error, as the CDR3 has no conserved phenylalanine or tryptophan at its end. This rearrangement joins TRBV4-1 to TRBJ1-2; D perhaps matches TRBD1 (6 bases). The CDR3 runs to 13 residues. V lost 4 bases, J lost 8 bases, and 14 bases lay in between. Germline V gene lookup returns CDR1 MGHRA and CDR2 YSYEKL. In DNA form, the CDR3 reads TGCGCCAGCAGCCCCTTGACAGGCGAAGGCTACACCTTA. This codes for CASSPLTGEGYTL.

This clonotype was detected many times. The chain uses TRBV28 and TRBJ2-3; no clear D gene. Germline V gene data show CDR1 as MDHEN and CDR2 as SYDVKM. The length of the CDR3 is 19 residues. V was trimmed by 1 base and J by 0 bases, leaving 20 bases between them. The CDR3 here is CASSLLTRFHALSTDTQYF. Here the CDR3 DNA reads TGTGCCAGCAGTTTATTAACCCGTTTCCACGCCCTCAGCACAGATACGCAGTATTTT.

V gene TRBV29-1 combines with J gene TRBJ1-2, with D perhaps TRBD1 (6 bases). This CDR3 spans 12 amino acids. V lost 3 bases, J lost 5 bases, and 10 bases lay in between. CDR1 and CDR2 from the germline V gene are SQVTM and ANQGSEA. CDR3 in DNA: TGCAGCGTTGATGACAGGTCTTATGGCTACACCTTC. Its protein product is CSVDDRSYGYTF.

This clonotype occurred many times. This sequence joins TRBV6-1 and TRBJ2-3; TRBD1 or TRBD2 may be the D gene (6 bases each). Germline CDR1 MNHNS, CDR2 SASEGT. Deletions cut 7 bases from V and 0 bases from J, with 17 bases between. This CDR3 comprises 16 residues. The CDR3 loop reads CASTDGWGASTDTQYF. CDR3 in DNA: TGTGCCAGCACCGACGGGTGGGGGGCTAGCACAGATACGCAGTATTTT.

This clonotype was counted ten times or more. The gene calls are TRBV7-6 and TRBJ1-1, with D possibly matching TRBD1 (6 bases). The CDR3 runs to 16 residues. The V gene lost 5 bases and the J gene lost 3 bases, with 19 bases spanning the gap. CDR1 is SGHVS and CDR2 is FNYEAQ in the germline V gene. The CDR3 sequence: CASSRLGGPGHTEAFF. The CDR3 DNA reads TGTGCCAGCAGCCGACTCGGGGGGCCGGGCCACACTGAAGCTTTCTTT.

This clonotype was observed a few times. The chain has TRBV7-3 and TRBJ2-2, with TRBD1 identical over 9 bases. The trim removed 1 base at V and 6 bases at J, leaving 6 bases unmatched. Germline lookup yields CDR1 SGHTA and CDR2 FQGTGA. There are 16 residues in the CDR3. The CDR3 DNA reads TGTGCCAGCAGCTTAAGAGGGACAGGGTCGCCCGGGGAGCTGTTTTTT. Translated: CASSLRGTGSPGELFF.

On this clonotype itself: Since a much larger clone is just one base distant, this may be a read error. The chain carries TRBV6-5 and TRBJ2-6, with D unresolved. The V and J ends lost 7 bases and 0 bases respectively, with 16 bases between them. CDR1 and CDR2 from the germline V gene are MNHEY and SVGAGI. CDR3 size: 17 residues. CDR3 in DNA: TGTGCCAGCACCTCCACACGGTGGGACTCTGGGGCCAACGTCCTGACTTTC. It yields the protein CASTSTRWDSGANVLTF.

This clonotype was seen more than once but under ten times. The chain has TRBV5-1 and TRBJ2-2, with 7 bases that match TRBD1. CDR1 and CDR2 (germline): SGHRS, YFSETQ. This CDR3 spans 20 amino acids. Losses at the gene ends were 4 bases for V and 4 bases for J; bases not matched to a gene: 22. The chain's CDR3 is CASSPSIQGSELSGTGELFF. In DNA, the CDR3 is TGCGCCAGCAGCCCAAGTATACAGGGGTCCGAGCTCTCCGGCACCGGGGAGCTGTTTTTT.

This clonotype was seen only a few times. This chain links TRBV10-3 with TRBJ2-1, with D possibly being TRBD1 (6 bases). V lost 4 bases and J lost 7, with 8 bases in between. The length of the CDR3 is 12 residues. Germline-derived CDR1 and CDR2 are ENHRY and SYGVKD. The CDR3 protein is CAISAQGNEQFF. The DNA for the CDR3 is TGTGCCATCAGTGCCCAGGGGAATGAGCAGTTCTTC.

A word on this clonotype: The germline gene is not matched at one end of the junction; a read error may be the cause. The rearrangement uses TRBV7-2 and TRBJ1-5; D is perhaps TRBD1 (5 bases). This CDR3 comprises 15 residues. The germline CDR1 and CDR2 sequences are SGHTA and FQGNSA. CDR3 amino acids: CASSLALGVIQPQHF. CDR3 DNA: TGTGCCAGCAGCTTAGCCCTGGGGGTCATTCAGCCGCAGCATTTT. Looking up the rest from reference TRBV7-2 and TRBJ1-5 gives the full variable domain: GAGVSQSPSNKVTEKGKDVELRCDPISGHTALYWYRQSLGQGLEFLIYFQGNSAPDKSGLPSDRFSAERTGGSVSTLTIQRTQQEDSAVYLCASSLALGVIQPQHFGDGTRLSIL.

This clonotype was seen a few times. The V call is TRBV27, the J call TRBJ2-2; 10 nucleotides align to TRBD1. J gave up 3 bases and V 8 bases, and 6 bases lay outside the gene matches. The germline V gene encodes CDR1 MNHEY and CDR2 SMNVEV (reference sequence). The CDR3 contains 15 residues. The CDR3 nucleotides are TGTGCCAGCGGGTCCGGGACAGGGGACACCGGGGAGCTGTTTTTT. It yields the protein CASGSGTGDTGELFF.

This clonotype has at least ten counts. The V and J genes are TRBV2 and TRBJ1-2, with TRBD1 matching 7 bases. V lost 6 bases and J lost 5; bases outside the gene matches: 3. The germline CDR1 and CDR2 sequences are SNHLY and FYNNEI. The CDR3 is 12 amino acids. The CDR3 DNA is TGTGCCAGCAGGGGGACAGCTTATGGCTACACCTTC. It specifies CASRGTAYGYTF.

As concerns this clonotype: It is likely a read error, because the conserved phenylalanine at the end of the CDR3 is missing. V and J are TRBV5-6 and TRBJ2-7; 8 bases are a match to TRBD1. The length of the CDR3 is 14 residues. CDR1 SGHDT and CDR2 YYEEEE come from the germline V gene. J was trimmed by 7 bases and V by 3 bases; bases with no gene match: 9. CDR3 region: CASSWDRPIGEQYL. The CDR3 bases are TGTGCCAGCAGCTGGGACAGGCCGATAGGAGAGCAGTACTTA.

The chain couples TRBV7-9 to TRBJ2-5; TRBD2 matches 8 bases. The CDR3 loop spans 13 amino acids. Germline V gene sequence: CDR1 SEHNR, CDR2 FQNEAQ (reference sequence). Germline trimming cut 3 bases from V and 5 bases from J; bases unmatched to any gene: 2. CDR3 nucleotide sequence: TGTGCCAGCAGCTTTCCTAGCGGGGAGACCCAGTACTTC. This sequence encodes CASSFPSGETQYF.

This clonotype occurred many times. The CDR3 DNA sequence: TGTGCCAGCAGCATGGTGTTCGGGGGTGAGCAGTTCTTC. Encoded protein: CASSMVFGGEQFF. The J gene is TRBJ2-1, the V gene TRBV7-9; TRBD2 might be the D (6 bases). CDR3 length equals 13 residues. Trimming took 5 bases from V and 9 from J, leaving 14 bases between them. Germline V lookup: CDR1 SEHNR, CDR2 FQNEAQ (reference sequence).

With respect to this clonotype: A much larger clone differs from this one at a single base, so this may be a read error. The V and J genes are TRBV6-1 and TRBJ1-4; D gene unclear. CDR1 and CDR2 from the germline V gene are MNHNS and SASEGT. The CDR3 is made up of 15 amino acids. CDR3 residues: CSSSESPATNEKLFF. In DNA, the CDR3 is TGTTCCAGCAGTGAATCCCCTGCAACTAATGAAAAACTGTTTTTT.